This TCR beta chain originates from a study of T cell responses to AZD1222 COVID-19 vaccine. General study points: No repertoire was sampled before or during the peak T cell response, only after it. Donors in the cohort were predominantly white British and more often female, and clonal diversity was possibly underestimated. Regions 160-218 and 743-854 held dominance among vaccine-associated CD4 TCRs, which spanned spike.

As to this clone: Its antigen remains unidentified.

Unmatched junction bases numbered 9, after V lost 6 bases and J lost 5 bases. The CDR3 is 15 amino acids. Germline lookup yields CDR1 ENHRY and CDR2 SYGVKD. Method: immunoSEQ multiplex PCR; TCRdb's copy keeps in-frame clones and lacks some. The sample gives around 87,000 clones, approximately 92% of which show up once; roughly 2.7% is in the top ten. The chain combines TRBV10-3 with TRBJ1-1; 10 bases agree with TRBD1. Source: peripheral blood, taken 28 days after the second AZD1222 dose. The clonotype comes from an adult who received the AZD1222 COVID-19 vaccine. In DNA, the CDR3 is TGTGCCATCAGGTTGACAGGGGGCGATAAAACTGAAGCTTTCTTT. Its protein is CAIRLTGGDKTEAFF.